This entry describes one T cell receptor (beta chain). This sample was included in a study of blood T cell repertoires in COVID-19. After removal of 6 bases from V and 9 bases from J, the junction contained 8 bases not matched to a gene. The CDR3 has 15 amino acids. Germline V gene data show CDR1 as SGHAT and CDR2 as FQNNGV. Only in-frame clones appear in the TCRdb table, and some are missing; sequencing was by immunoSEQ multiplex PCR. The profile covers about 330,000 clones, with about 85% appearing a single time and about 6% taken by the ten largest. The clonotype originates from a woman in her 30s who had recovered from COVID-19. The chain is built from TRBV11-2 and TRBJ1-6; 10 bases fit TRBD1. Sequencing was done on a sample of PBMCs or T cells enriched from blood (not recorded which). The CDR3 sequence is CASRQVRDRGSPLHF. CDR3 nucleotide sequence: TGTGCCAGCAGACAAGTCCGGGACAGGGGTTCACCCCTCCACTTT.